This passage covers 17 T cell receptor beta chains from one sample sequenced in a study of regulatory T cells in long-lasting Graves disease. Stated time point: newly diagnosed GD, antithyroid drugs for less than 3 months. PBMC RNA served as the TCR library source. According to the study, TCR beta libraries were built with iRepertoire HTBI primers and CDR3-region Arm-PCR. TCRdb re-called the multiplex PCR reads through MiXCR, storing one row per CDR3 protein. The sample comprises roughly 500,000 distinct CDR3 sequences, roughly 12% of which are singletons, and 8.5% to 10% rests with the top ten. This same sample was also taken into another study, of T cells in Graves' hyperthyroidism and ophthalmopathy.

The sample consisted of peripheral blood mononuclear cells (PBMCs), taken at new diagnosis, from a patient treated with antithyroid drugs. All receptors come from a man aged 25 to 40 with Graves disease.

This rearrangement joins TRBV10-1 to TRBJ1-4, with D unclear. Looked up from germline, CDR1 is WNHNN and CDR2 is SYGVQD (reference sequence). Trimming shortened V by 0 bases and J by 8 bases, and 10 bases separated the two germline ends. The CDR3 is 14 residues long. CDR3 residues: CASSESRTREKLFF. The CDR3 coding sequence is TGCGCCAGCAGTGAGTCACGAACCCGGGAAAAACTGTTTTTT.

This clonotype was seen only a few times. V usage is TRBV30 and J usage is TRBJ2-7; the D is unclear. This CDR3 comprises 12 residues. The ends were cut back, 2 bases at V and 6 bases at J, with 11 bases in the middle. The germline V gene encodes CDR1 GTSNPN and CDR2 SVGIG (reference sequence). The CDR3 DNA sequence: TGTGCCTGGAGTCCTACACCCAGCGAGCAGTACTTC. Amino acids: CAWSPTPSEQYF.

This clonotype was detected only a few times. The chain carries TRBV7-9 and TRBJ2-7, with D perhaps TRBD2 (6 bases). V lost 5 bases to trimming and J lost 2 bases, with 16 bases between them. CDR1 is SEHNR, CDR2 FQNEAQ, per germline (reference sequence). The CDR3 length is 15 residues. The CDR3 region is CASSPRGSGPYEQYF. CDR3 nucleotide sequence: TGTGCCAGCAGCCCGCGGGGTAGCGGTCCCTACGAGCAGTACTTC.

This clonotype was observed a few times. The chain uses TRBV5-1 and TRBJ1-2; D unclear. V lost 0 bases and J 10 bases, leaving 22 bases between the germline ends. Germline loops: CDR1 SGHRS, CDR2 YFSETQ. The CDR3 runs 16 residues. CDR3 residues: CASSLGGSGRSSHYTF. CDR3 DNA sequence: TGCGCCAGCAGCTTGGGGGGTTCCGGAAGAAGCTCCCACTACACCTTC.

In regard to this clonotype: A much larger clone lies a single base off, so this may be a read error. The chain is built from TRBV15 and TRBJ2-7; D is uncertain. V dropped 2 bases and J dropped 1 base, with 9 bases sitting between them. Germline loops: CDR1 LNHNV, CDR2 YYDKDF (reference sequence). The CDR3 contains 14 residues. The CDR3: CATSRPQESYEQYF. The DNA of the CDR3 is TGTGCCACCAGCAGACCTCAGGAATCCTACGAGCAGTACTTC.

This clonotype has ten or more counts. The genes are TRBV7-8 and TRBJ2-7; no reliable D call. V was cut by 3 bases and J by 5 bases, with 14 bases left in between. Looked up from germline, CDR1 is SGHVS and CDR2 is FQNEAQ. The CDR3 is made up of 14 amino acids. The CDR3 nucleotides read TGTGCCAGCAGCTTCCTCCGGAAGGGCAACGAGCAGTACTTC. It encodes CASSFLRKGNEQYF.

This clonotype was recorded many times. The V gene is TRBV12-3 or TRBV12-4, the J gene TRBJ2-5, with a weak D call TRBD1 (5 bases). V dropped 6 bases and J dropped 7 bases, with 15 bases sitting between them. This CDR3 has 13 amino acids. The CDR3 DNA follows: TGTGCCAGCAGAAAAGGGGCCTCTGGGACCCAGTACTTC. It yields the protein CASRKGASGTQYF.

With respect to this clonotype: Possible read error: a much larger clone is one base away. The chain joins TRBV5-1 to TRBJ2-1, with D uncertain. The V gene's germline CDR1 is SGHRS and CDR2 YFSETQ. V was shortened by 0 bases and J by 10 bases, with 11 bases between the two germline ends. The CDR3 is 13 amino acids. CDR3 in DNA: TGCGCCAGCAGCTTGGCGGTCAACGGGGAGCAGTTCTTC. This translates into CASSLAVNGEQFF. The complete variable domain, with remaining parts taken from reference TRBV5-1 and TRBJ2-1, reads KAGVTQTPRYLIKTRGQQVTLSCSPISGHRSVSWYQQTPGQGLQFLFEYFSETQRNKGNFPGRFSGRQFSNSRSEMNVSTLELGDSALYLCASSLAVNGEQFFGPGTRLTVL.

Ten or more counts support this clonotype. This rearrangement joins TRBV12-3 or TRBV12-4 to TRBJ2-7; D is possibly TRBD2 (5 bases). The CDR3 is 15 residues long. Deletions cut 4 bases from V and 2 bases from J, with 15 bases between. The CDR3 nucleotides are TGTGCCAGCAGTTCCGTATTGAGGGTTCCCTACGAGCAGTACTTC. This gives the protein CASSSVLRVPYEQYF.

There are many counts of this clonotype. The chain has TRBV20-1 and TRBJ2-7, with D tentatively TRBD1 (6 bases). V lost 0 bases and J 3 bases, leaving 12 bases between the germline ends. CDR1 is DFQATT and CDR2 is SNEGSKA in the germline V gene (reference sequence). The CDR3 extends over 14 amino acids. Written as DNA, the CDR3 is TGCAGTGCTAGAGATAGAGAACAGGGCTACGAGCAGTACTTC. It is translated as CSARDREQGYEQYF.

The count of this clonotype is one. A much larger clonotype is one base distant, so this may be a read error. This chain uses TRBV7-9 with TRBJ2-5; 7 bases match TRBD1. Germline V gives CDR1 SEHNR, CDR2 FQNEAQ (reference sequence). Trimming at V came to 2 bases and at J to 4 bases, leaving 4 bases not matched to a gene. The length of the CDR3 is 14 residues. CDR3 residues: CASSLRSGGETQYF. The CDR3, as DNA: TGTGCCAGCAGCTTAAGGTCAGGGGGAGAGACCCAGTACTTC.

This clonotype came up many times. V is TRBV19 and J is TRBJ2-5; 7 bases are shared with TRBD2. Unmatched junction bases numbered 8, after V lost 7 bases and J lost 3 bases. This CDR3 is built from 14 residues. Germline-derived CDR1 and CDR2 are LNHDA and SQIVND (reference sequence). The CDR3 DNA reads as TGTGCCAGTACGAATCGGGGGGAAGAAGAGACCCAGTACTTC. Protein: CASTNRGEEETQYF.

This clonotype has just a few counts. The chain joins TRBV25-1 to TRBJ2-7; TRBD2 matches 8 bases. Trimming removed 4 bases from V and 9 bases from J; junction bases left unmatched: 8. The CDR3 consists of 13 residues. CDR1 is MGHDK and CDR2 is SYGVNS in the germline V gene. The chain's CDR3 is CASSGEREWVQYF. CDR3 in DNA: TGTGCCAGCAGTGGGGAGCGGGAGTGGGTGCAGTACTTC.

Written as DNA, the CDR3 is TGTGCCAGCTCACCACCGGGTAGCCTGACCCACAATGAGCAGTTCTTC. Protein product: CASSPPGSLTHNEQFF. This chain links TRBV18 with TRBJ2-1, with no clear D. From germline, CDR1 is KGHSH and CDR2 LQKENI. The CDR3 has 16 residues. Between the trimmed V and J ends, which lost 0 bases and 5 bases, there was a span of 14 bases. Supplemented by reference TRBV18 and TRBJ2-1, the full variable domain reads NAGVMQNPRHLVRRRGQEARLRCSPMKGHSHVYWYRQLPEEGLKFMVYLQKENIIDESGMPKERFSAEFPKEGPSILRIQQVVRGDSAAYFCASSPPGSLTHNEQFFGPGTRLTVL.

This chain joins TRBV27 and TRBJ1-5; D may be TRBD1 (6 bases). V dropped 0 bases and J dropped 7 bases, with 13 bases sitting between them. Germline V lookup: CDR1 MNHEY, CDR2 SMNVEV (reference sequence). The CDR3 totals 15 residues. CDR3 sequence: CASSLSLGASQPQHF. The CDR3 DNA sequence: TGTGCCAGCAGTTTATCGTTGGGGGCTTCGCAGCCCCAGCATTTT.

The J gene is TRBJ1-2, the V gene TRBV5-1; a weak D match, TRBD1 (6 bases). The CDR3 contains 19 residues. Germline lookup yields CDR1 SGHRS and CDR2 YFSETQ. V gave up 3 bases and J gave up 4 bases, with 28 bases separating them. Written as DNA, the CDR3 is TGCGCCAGCAGCTCAGGAGGAGGAGGTGGACAGATCGCTACCTATGGCTACACCTTC. It translates to CASSSGGGGGQIATYGYTF.

There are many counts of this clonotype. The rearrangement uses TRBV11-2 and TRBJ2-1, with TRBD2 matching 7 bases. The ends lost 5 bases at V and 2 bases at J; junction bases unmatched: 9. Per the germline V gene, CDR1 is SGHAT and CDR2 is FQNNGV. The CDR3 sequence is 16 residues long. In nucleotides, the CDR3 is TGTGCCAGCAGCCCCCTGGCGGGAGTCGCCTACAATGAGCAGTTCTTC. Translated, it gives CASSPLAGVAYNEQFF.